These T cell receptor beta chains were read from a single sample in a study of tumor and adjacent non-tumor tissue in lung cancer. MiXCR was run by TCRdb on the multiplex PCR reads, yielding one entry per CDR3 protein. This sample has 100,000 to 150,000 distinct CDR3 sequences, with about 66% found just once. Sequenced material: lung tumor tissue. The receptors stem from a man aged 30-40 years with non-small cell lung cancer. The CDR3 runs from the conserved cysteine through the conserved F or W. Fields, in order: clone size, D gene, V gene, J gene, CDR3 protein, CDR3 DNA. The D gene is left open where the match is weak. Not every row has a clone size; where given, it reads once, few, many or a size class.

size: .; D: .; V: TRBV5-5; J: TRBJ1-2; CDR3: CASSMDAGSNYGYTF; DNA: TGTGCCAGCAGCATGGATGCAGGGTCTAACTATGGTTACACCTTC
size: .; D: TRBD2; V: TRBV5-1; J: TRBJ2-6; CDR3: CASSLAGGAGANVLTF; DNA: TGCGCCAGCAGCTTGGCCGGGGGGGCAGGGGCCAACGTCCTGACTTTC
size: .; D: .; V: TRBV6-5; J: TRBJ2-1; CDR3: CASRLEPWNEQSF; DNA: TGTGCCAGCAGACTCGAGCCATGGAATGAGCAGTCCTTC
size: .; D: .; V: TRBV12-3/TRBV12-4; J: TRBJ2-3; CDR3: CAIQIAVTGTQYF; DNA: TGTGCCATCCAAATAGCGGTCACAGGTACGCAGTATTTT
size: few; D: .; V: TRBV11-1; J: TRBJ2-2; CDR3: CASSLGASGELFF; DNA: TGTGCCAGCAGCTTAGGGGCCAGCGGGGAGCTGTTTTTT
size: .; D: .; V: TRBV29-1; J: TRBJ2-5; CDR3: CNVGLTEHETQYF; DNA: TGCAACGTTGGCTTGACAGAGCACGAGACCCAGTACTTC
size: many; D: TRBD1; V: TRBV6-2/TRBV6-3; J: TRBJ1-6; CDR3: CASSYPRTGPNSPLHF; DNA: TGTGCCAGCAGTTACCCCCGGACAGGGCCTAATTCACCCCTCCACTTT
size: once; D: .; V: TRBV20-1; J: TRBJ1-2; CDR3: CSAYRRGQQWDYTF; DNA: TGCAGTGCCTACCGGCGTGGCCAACAGTGGGACTACACCTTC
size: many; D: TRBD1; V: TRBV20-1; J: TRBJ1-2; CDR3: CSARAASGQGALNYGYTF; DNA: TGCAGTGCTAGAGCCGCTTCGGGACAGGGGGCCTTAAACTATGGCTACACCTTC
size: .; D: .; V: TRBV6-1; J: TRBJ2-7; CDR3: CVSSSVGGQYF; DNA: TGTGTCAGCAGCTCGGTGGGCGGGCAGTACTTC
size: .; D: .; V: TRBV4-3; J: TRBJ2-7; CDR3: CASSQCRMGFYEQYF; DNA: TGCGCCAGCAGCCAATGTAGGATGGGTTTCTACGAGCAGTACTTC
size: .; D: TRBD1; V: TRBV5-1; J: TRBJ2-3; CDR3: CASSFRNRGDTQYF; DNA: TGCGCCAGCAGCTTCCGGAACAGGGGCGATACGCAGTATTTT
size: many; D: .; V: TRBV12-3/TRBV12-4; J: TRBJ2-5; CDR3: CASSLRYETQYF; DNA: TGTGCCAGCAGTTTGCGGTACGAGACCCAGTACTTC
size: .; D: .; V: TRBV12-3/TRBV12-4; J: TRBJ2-4; CDR3: CANSLDGSGKNIQYF; DNA: TGTGCCAACAGTTTAGACGGCTCGGGCAAAAACATTCAGTACTTC
size: many; D: .; V: TRBV20-1; J: TRBJ2-6; CDR3: CSARDLLSGANVLTF; DNA: TGCAGTGCTAGAGATCTATTATCTGGGGCCAACGTCCTGACTTTC
size: many; D: .; V: TRBV5-5; J: TRBJ2-3; CDR3: CASSLTRLDTQYF; DNA: TGTGCCAGCAGCTTGACTAGATTGGATACGCAGTATTTT
size: once; D: TRBD2; V: TRBV11-2; J: TRBJ2-1; CDR3: CASNTGTSAHNEQFF; DNA: TGTGCCAGCAACACCGGGACTAGCGCTCACAATGAGCAGTTCTTC
size: .; D: TRBD1; V: TRBV11-2; J: TRBJ2-3; CDR3: CASTLATGQGDQPQYF; DNA: TGTGCTAGCACCTTAGCCACAGGACAGGGGGATCAGCCCCAGTATTTT
size: .; D: .; V: TRBV6-5; J: TRBJ1-4; CDR3: CASRPGGRGLSEKLFF; DNA: TGTGCCAGCAGACCCGGTGGCAGGGGTCTGAGTGAAAAACTGTTTTTT
size: .; D: TRBD2; V: TRBV12-3/TRBV12-4; J: TRBJ2-2; CDR3: CASRGLTATRDLFF; DNA: TGTGCCAGCAGGGGACTAACCGCCACCAGGGATCTGTTTTTT
size: .; D: TRBD2; V: TRBV20-1; J: TRBJ2-1; CDR3: CSGRGPGRAFNELFF; DNA: TGCAGTGGTAGAGGGCCCGGGAGGGCCTTTAATGAGCTGTTCTTC
size: many; D: .; V: TRBV11-2; J: TRBJ2-1; CDR3: CASSPRPGYNEQFF; DNA: TGTGCCAGCAGCCCCCGACCCGGTTACAATGAGCAGTTCTTC
size: .; D: TRBD2; V: TRBV20-1; J: TRBJ2-1; CDR3: CSVSSLGGYIEHFF; DNA: TGCAGTGTTAGCTCCTTGGGAGGGTACATTGAGCATTTCTTC
size: .; D: TRBD2; V: TRBV6-2/TRBV6-3; J: TRBJ2-5; CDR3: CASNSGAAGGETQYF; DNA: TGTGCCAGCAATTCCGGGGCAGCGGGAGGAGAGACCCAGTACTTC
size: once; D: TRBD1; V: TRBV12-3/TRBV12-4; J: TRBJ1-4; CDR3: CASSYEGGATNEILFF; DNA: TGTGCCAGCAGTTATGAAGGGGGCGCAACTAATGAAATACTGTTTTTT
size: .; D: .; V: TRBV11-2; J: TRBJ2-1; CDR3: CASRLGLTDNEQFF; DNA: TGTGCAAGCCGACTCGGGCTAACGGACAATGAGCAGTTCTTC
size: few; D: .; V: TRBV11-2; J: TRBJ2-6; CDR3: CASSRPAGANVLTF; DNA: TGTGCCAGCAGCCGACCCGCGGGGGCCAACGTCCTGACTTTC
size: .; D: .; V: TRBV11-2; J: TRBJ1-1; CDR3: CASGLRAYSMNTEAFF; DNA: TGTGCCAGCGGCTTACGTGCATACAGTATGAACACTGAAGCTTTCTTT
size: many; D: .; V: TRBV29-1; J: TRBJ2-1; CDR3: CSVVRSGFSVYNEQFF; DNA: TGCAGCGTTGTTAGGTCAGGTTTCTCCGTCTACAATGAGCAGTTCTTC
size: .; D: .; V: TRBV6-1; J: TRBJ2-7; CDR3: CASGRVGSYEQCF; DNA: TGTGCCAGCGGCAGGGTGGGATCCTACGAGCAGTGCTTC
size: .; D: .; V: TRBV5-1; J: TRBJ1-2; CDR3: CASKLGSGLGYTF; DNA: TGCGCCAGCAAGCTTGGGTCCGGGTTGGGCTACACCTTC
size: .; D: .; V: TRBV18; J: TRBJ1-2; CDR3: CASSRDGTANYGYTF; DNA: TGTGCCAGCTCACGGGACGGGACGGCTAACTATGGCTACACCTTC
size: .; D: TRBD2; V: TRBV4-1; J: TRBJ2-5; CDR3: CARSQDPLAEQETQYF; DNA: TGTGCCAGGAGCCAAGACCCCCTAGCGGAGCAAGAGACCCAGTACTTC